This T cell receptor beta chain was sequenced during a study of blood T cell dynamics during melanoma immunotherapy. Documented time point: pre-treatment baseline. Apart from two fast progressors, RECIST 1.1 response was judged 12 weeks post-infusion. Patients had no prior systemic cancer treatment, immunosuppressants or other active cancers. Profiled with immunoSEQ multiplex PCR; TCRdb holds only in-frame clones, not every one. This table has some 25,000 clones, 87% appearing once. Germline assignment: CDR1 SGHAT and CDR2 FQNNGV. V trimming: 1 base; J trimming: 0 bases; junction bases outside the gene matches: 2. The CDR3 extends over 16 amino acids. This clone was seen just once.

The receptor's source is a human donor with melanoma. Sequencing used blood, obtained from a patient treated with checkpoint blockade. The chain carries TRBV11-2 and TRBJ2-2; TRBD2 matches at 7 bases. The CDR3 reads CASSLGGGPNTGELFF. As DNA, the CDR3 is TGTGCCAGCAGCTTAGGGGGGGGACCGAACACCGGGGAGCTGTTTTTT.